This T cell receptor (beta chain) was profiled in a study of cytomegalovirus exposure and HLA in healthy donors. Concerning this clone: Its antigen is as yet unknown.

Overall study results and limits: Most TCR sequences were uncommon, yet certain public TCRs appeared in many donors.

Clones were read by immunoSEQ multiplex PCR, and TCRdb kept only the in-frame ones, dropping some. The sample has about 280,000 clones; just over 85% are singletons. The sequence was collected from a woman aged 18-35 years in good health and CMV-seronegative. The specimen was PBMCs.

This CDR3 reads CASASGGTYEQYF. In nucleotides, the CDR3 is TGTGCCAGTGCTAGTGGGGGCACCTACGAGCAGTACTTC. This chain uses TRBV19 with TRBJ2-7, with a weak D call TRBD1 (6 bases). Germline V gene lookup returns CDR1 LNHDA and CDR2 SQIVND (reference sequence). The CDR3 has 13 amino acids. V was pared by 8 bases and J by 2 bases, with 13 bases between.